The rows below give T cell receptor beta chains drawn from one sample of a study of T cells in Graves' hyperthyroidism and ophthalmopathy. TCRdb reprocessed the multiplex PCR reads via MiXCR and lists one record per CDR3 protein. The sample includes about half a million distinct CDR3 sequences, about 20% of them seen just once. The specimen was blood. The origin of the receptors is a man aged 40-50 years with Graves' ophthalmopathy. CDR3s leave out the opening cysteine and the closing phenylalanine or tryptophan. Each record gives: J gene, V gene, CDR3 protein.

>TRBJ2-1|TRBV6-2/TRBV6-3
ASSWPGAYNEQF
>TRBJ2-7|TRBV4-3
ASSQEELAGYEQY
>TRBJ2-1|TRBV29-1
SVKLAVNSYNEQF
>TRBJ1-1|TRBV20-1
SAPKPGGKAEAF
>TRBJ2-3|TRBV11-2
ASSVVSRRGTDTQY
>TRBJ2-5|TRBV6-5
ASSYSVAGGRETQY
>TRBJ1-5|TRBV29-1
SVGIGGDQPQH
>TRBJ2-5|TRBV2
ASSEEGVGRETQY
>TRBJ1-4|TRBV9
ASSVGTGGGEKLF
>TRBJ1-5|TRBV30
AWSGSGGFQPQH
>TRBJ1-1|TRBV27
ASSLSGVWRARTEAF
>TRBJ1-1|TRBV27
ASSSGTTGTF
>TRBJ1-5|TRBV27
ASRPGQTNQPQH
>TRBJ2-3|TRBV9
ASSEGLPVGPTDTQY
>TRBJ2-5|TRBV2
ASSEISLAGEETQY
>TRBJ2-1|TRBV6-1
ASSPDRLAGRTYNEQF
>TRBJ2-7|TRBV2
ASSVGREPPYEQY
>TRBJ2-3|TRBV20-1
SAFAGGTSTDTQY
>TRBJ1-1|TRBV27
ASSPHINTEAF
>TRBJ2-7|TRBV7-2
ATSGRLEQY
>TRBJ1-1|TRBV9
ASPRPRGLDTEAF
>TRBJ2-3|TRBV3-1
ASSQHRTGTDTQY
>TRBJ1-4|TRBV30
AWSVGFTEKLF
>TRBJ2-1|TRBV7-3
ASSPSLASNEQF
>TRBJ1-1|TRBV11-2
ASSLAGQALNTEAF
>TRBJ2-6|TRBV12-3/TRBV12-4
ASRIGGRGANVLT
>TRBJ2-1|TRBV11-2
ASRPTSGRRIYNEQF
>TRBJ2-7|TRBV10-3
ATLEGISSYEQY
>TRBJ1-6|TRBV20-1
SALGGQFNSPLH
>TRBJ2-2|TRBV19
ASSILGRRATGELF
>TRBJ2-7|TRBV12-3/TRBV12-4
ASSFREGGAAQY
>TRBJ2-3|TRBV12-3/TRBV12-4
ASSFLRDEFSTDTQY
>TRBJ2-2|TRBV15
ATSRVSGATNTGELF
>TRBJ2-5|TRBV4-1
ASSQDFSETQY
>TRBJ2-5|TRBV5-1
ASSLGQYEETQY
>TRBJ2-1|TRBV24-1
ATSDFPRGGNEQF
>TRBJ2-1|TRBV6-1
ASSDNPGAYNEQF
>TRBJ2-5|TRBV10-3
AISETDRTY
>TRBJ1-2|TRBV6-1
ASSFQQGLGNGYT
>TRBJ2-3|TRBV20-1
SASHRNTDTQY
>TRBJ1-4|TRBV6-2/TRBV6-3
ASSYNPTLQTEELF
>TRBJ1-2|TRBV4-1
ASSQVPSPGLLPGYT
>TRBJ2-1|TRBV19
ASSWLGLYNEQF
>TRBJ2-4|TRBV18
ASSQDAGTGGNIQY
>TRBJ2-3|TRBV12-5
ASGLAEMGVRTDTQY
>TRBJ2-3|TRBV2
ASSGDPLLGTDTQY
>TRBJ2-5|TRBV20-1
SARTPAGGPSETQY
>TRBJ2-5|TRBV29-1
SVGLAGGQETQY
>TRBJ2-4|TRBV20-1
SARVQGKNIQY
>TRBJ1-3|TRBV7-4
ASSLPAGSASGNTIY
>TRBJ2-3|TRBV6-4
ASSRGPSGGADTQY